This passage covers 14 T cell receptor beta chains from one sample sequenced in a study of blood T cells in healthy people across ages. For the second PCR, which ran for roughly 6 to 11 cycles, a sample-barcoded 5' primer and a J-beta primer mix were used. TCRdb reprocessed the 5' RACE reads via MiXCR and lists one record per CDR3 protein. The data show some 900,000 distinct CDR3 sequences, around 49% seen once. Sequencing was carried out using blood. These TCRs come from a man aged 25 to 40 in good health.

The rearrangement uses TRBV24-1 and TRBJ2-2; TRBD2 is a possible D gene (5 bases). Trimming cost V 0 bases and J 3 bases, with 7 bases left between them. Germline V gene sequence: CDR1 KGHDR, CDR2 SFDVKD. The CDR3 spans 15 residues. Here the CDR3 reads CATSDLSGDTGELFF. DNA for the CDR3: TGTGCCACCAGTGATTTGTCCGGGGACACCGGGGAGCTGTTTTTT.

The CDR3 sequence is CASGQDNEKLFF. CDR3 nucleotides: TGTGCCAGCGGGCAGGATAATGAAAAACTGTTTTTT. The chain recombines TRBV6-1 with TRBJ1-4; no clear D gene. Germline V gene sequence: CDR1 MNHNS, CDR2 SASEGT. Trimming removed 8 bases from V and 4 bases from J, with 8 bases in between. The CDR3 totals 12 residues.

There are a few counts of this clonotype. V usage is TRBV7-2 and J usage is TRBJ2-5; D possibly corresponds to TRBD2 (7 bases). Germline values: CDR1 SGHTA, CDR2 FQGNSA. Trimming removed 5 bases at V and 4 bases at J, with 17 bases between. This CDR3 is built from 15 residues. CDR3 loop: CASSPPRGRGETQYF. For the CDR3, the DNA is TGTGCCAGCAGCCCGCCGCGGGGGCGAGGAGAGACCCAGTACTTC.

Ten or more counts support this clonotype. V and J are TRBV29-1 and TRBJ2-7; weak D call: TRBD1 (5 bases). Trimming took off 1 base at V and 7 bases at J, with 11 bases between the two ends. Germline V gene sequence: CDR1 SQVTM, CDR2 ANQGSEA. The CDR3 length is 12 residues. As DNA, the CDR3 is TGCAGCGTTGAAGTTAGGGGAAGGGAGCAGTACTTC. Residues: CSVEVRGREQYF.

The rearrangement links TRBV15 to TRBJ1-2; D might be TRBD1 (6 bases). The CDR3 loop spans 14 amino acids. Germline V gene data show CDR1 as LNHNV and CDR2 as YYDKDF (reference sequence). V was cut by 8 bases and J by 5 bases, with 18 bases left in between. The CDR3 sequence: CATQLRGQGYGYTF. The CDR3 nucleotides read TGTGCCACCCAGCTACGGGGGCAGGGTTATGGCTACACCTTC.

The V call is TRBV28, the J call TRBJ1-1; D is unclear. The CDR3 is 13 residues long. The germline CDR1 and CDR2 sequences are MDHEN and SYDVKM. The germline V and J ends were trimmed by 1 base and 6 bases, with 9 bases remaining between them. CDR3 region: CASSLSRSPEAFF. DNA of the CDR3: TGTGCCAGCAGTTTATCCCGCAGTCCTGAAGCTTTCTTT.

The chain joins TRBV24-1 to TRBJ2-7; possible D gene TRBD2, 5 bases. Germline V gene lookup returns CDR1 KGHDR and CDR2 SFDVKD. V was pared by 4 bases and J by 2 bases, with 11 bases between. The CDR3 covers 14 residues. CDR3 coding DNA: TGTGCCACCAGTGACCCTGCGAGGGCCTACGAGCAGTACTTC. It yields the protein CATSDPARAYEQYF.

This clonotype was detected many times. The chain has TRBV5-1 and TRBJ2-4; TRBD1 matches at 7 bases. The CDR3 is 17 amino acids. Germline CDR1 reads SGHRS; CDR2 reads YFSETQ. V lost 4 bases to trimming and J lost 1 base; unmatched junction nucleotides: 11. CDR3 DNA: TGCGCCAGCAGCCCGTCAGACAGGGCAGCCGCCAAAAACATTCAGTACTTC. It encodes CASSPSDRAAAKNIQYF.

The chain recombines TRBV6-6 with TRBJ2-1; the match to TRBD2 covers 10 bases. Germline CDR1 is MNHNY and CDR2 is SVGAGI (reference sequence). CDR3 length: 13 residues. Unmatched junction bases numbered 6, after V lost 7 bases and J lost 9 bases. CDR3 DNA sequence: TGTGCCAGCACACTAGCGGGGAAGGGTGAGCAGTTCTTC. The encoded protein is CASTLAGKGEQFF.

This clonotype occurred a few times. The J gene is TRBJ2-5, the V gene TRBV6-2 or TRBV6-3, with TRBD1 matching 9 bases. Germline assignment: CDR1 MNHEY and CDR2 SVGEGT. The length of the CDR3 is 18 residues. Germline trimming cut 5 bases from V and 5 bases from J; bases unmatched to any gene: 18. In DNA, the CDR3 is TGTGCCAGCAGTCCGGGACAGGGCCTCGCAACGGGAATTGAGACCCAGTACTTC. Its protein product is CASSPGQGLATGIETQYF.

The V call is TRBV6-2 or TRBV6-3, the J call TRBJ1-6; D not certain. The V and J ends lost 6 bases and 0 bases respectively, with 18 bases between them. This CDR3 region has 18 residues. Germline V gene data show CDR1 as MNHEY and CDR2 as SVGEGT. The CDR3 DNA reads TGTGCCAGCAGAATCGAGGTTGGAGGGTACTCCTATAATTCACCCCTCCACTTT. It encodes CASRIEVGGYSYNSPLHF.

Worth noting for this clonotype: One end of the junction varies from germline; a read error may be responsible. The chain carries TRBV9 and TRBJ2-3; 7 bases are shared with TRBD2. Germline loops: CDR1 SGDLS, CDR2 YYNGEE. The CDR3 length is 16 residues. The DNA of the CDR3 is TGTGCCAGCAGCGTAGCACCAGGGAGGGTCGAAGATGCGCAGTATTTT. Its protein product is CASSVAPGRVEDAQYF.

Turning to this clonotype: One base away lies a much larger clone, so this may be a sequencing read error. The V call is TRBV29-1, the J call TRBJ2-4; no reliable D call. The J call may be incorrect, as the DNA end agrees better with TRBJ2-7. CDR1 and CDR2 from the germline V gene are SQVTM and ANQGSEA. The CDR3 is made up of 11 amino acids. Written as DNA, the CDR3 is TGCAGCCTTGGAGACTCCTACGAGCAGTACTTC. As protein: CSLGDSYEQYF.

The V call is TRBV7-2, the J call TRBJ2-4, with D unclear. TRBJ2-7 matches the DNA end more closely, so the J call is doubtful. The CDR3 length is 11 residues. Germline V lookup: CDR1 SGHTA, CDR2 FQGNSA. The CDR3 sequence is CASSTKYEQYF. The DNA of the CDR3 is TGTGCCAGCAGCACAAAATACGAGCAGTACTTC.